These 2 T cell receptor beta chains were all obtained from the same sample, sequenced in a study of blood T cells in healthy people across ages. With a J-beta primer mix and a sample-barcoded 5' primer, a second PCR ran roughly 6 to 12 cycles. TCRdb passed the 5' RACE reads through MiXCR, listing each CDR3 protein once. Of approximately 900,000 distinct CDR3 sequences in the sample, 25% to 30% were seen once. The sample was also linked to a second study, of T cells of mothers and their children.

The specimen was blood. These receptors originate from a middle-aged woman in good health.

This clonotype was observed at least ten times. Here the CDR3 reads CASSQDGRGQRYEQYF. The CDR3 DNA follows: TGTGCCAGCAGCCAAGATGGGCGGGGACAGCGCTACGAGCAGTACTTC. The chain employs TRBV4-2 and TRBJ2-7, with a possible D match to TRBD1 (7 bases). CDR3 length: 16 residues. The germline gives CDR1 LGHNA, CDR2 YNFKEQ. With 0 bases removed from V and 3 bases from J, the gap between germline ends came to 15 bases.

About this clonotype: A much bigger clone sits one base away, suggesting this may be a read error. The chain couples TRBV15 to TRBJ1-1; D remains unclear. Germline CDR1 and CDR2: LNHNV and YYDKDF (reference sequence). The CDR3 covers 15 residues. The CDR3 region is CVTSSHLWGNTEAFF. For the CDR3, the DNA is TGTGTCACCAGCAGCCACCTGTGGGGGAACACTGAAGCTTTCTTT.